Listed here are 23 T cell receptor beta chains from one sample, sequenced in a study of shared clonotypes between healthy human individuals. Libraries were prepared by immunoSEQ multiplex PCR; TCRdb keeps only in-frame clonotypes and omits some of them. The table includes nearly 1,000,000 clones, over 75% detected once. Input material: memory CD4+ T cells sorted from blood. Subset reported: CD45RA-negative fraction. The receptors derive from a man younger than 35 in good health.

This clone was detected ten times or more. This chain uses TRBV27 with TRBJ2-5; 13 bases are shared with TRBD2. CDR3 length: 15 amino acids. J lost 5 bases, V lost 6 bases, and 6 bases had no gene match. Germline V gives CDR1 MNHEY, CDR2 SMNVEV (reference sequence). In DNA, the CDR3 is TGTGCCAGCAGACTAGCGGGAGGGGGTAGGGAGACCCAGTACTTC. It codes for CASRLAGGGRETQYF.

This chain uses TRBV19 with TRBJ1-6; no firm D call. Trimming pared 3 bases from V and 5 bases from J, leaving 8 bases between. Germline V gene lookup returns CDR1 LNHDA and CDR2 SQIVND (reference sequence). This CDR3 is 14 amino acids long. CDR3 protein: CASSMEGDNSPLHF. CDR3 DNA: TGTGCCAGTAGTATGGAGGGAGATAATTCACCCCTCCACTTT. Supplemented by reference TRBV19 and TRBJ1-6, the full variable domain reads DGGITQSPKYLFRKEGQNVTLSCEQNLNHDAMYWYRQDPGQGLRLIYYSQIVNDFQKGDIAEGYSVSREKKESFPLTVTSAQKNPTAFYLCASSMEGDNSPLHFGNGTRLTVT.

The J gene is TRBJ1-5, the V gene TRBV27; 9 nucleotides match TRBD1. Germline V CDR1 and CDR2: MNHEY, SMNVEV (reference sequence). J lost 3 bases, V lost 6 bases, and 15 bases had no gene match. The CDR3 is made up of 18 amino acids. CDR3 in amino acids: CASRYRDRACLDNQPQHF. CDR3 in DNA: TGTGCCAGCAGATACCGGGACAGGGCGTGTTTGGACAATCAGCCCCAGCATTTT.

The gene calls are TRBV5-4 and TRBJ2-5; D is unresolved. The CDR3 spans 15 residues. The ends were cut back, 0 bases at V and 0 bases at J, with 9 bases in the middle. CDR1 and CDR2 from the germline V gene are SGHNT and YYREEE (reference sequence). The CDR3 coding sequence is TGTGCCAGCAGCTTGGCTGCAGCGTACCAAGAGACCCAGTACTTC. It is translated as CASSLAAAYQETQYF. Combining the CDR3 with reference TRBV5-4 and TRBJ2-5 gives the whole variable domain ETGVTQSPTHLIKTRGQQVTLRCSSQSGHNTVSWYQQALGQGPQFIFQYYREEENGRGNFPPRFSGLQFPNYSSELNVNALELDDSALYLCASSLAAAYQETQYFGPGTRLLVL.

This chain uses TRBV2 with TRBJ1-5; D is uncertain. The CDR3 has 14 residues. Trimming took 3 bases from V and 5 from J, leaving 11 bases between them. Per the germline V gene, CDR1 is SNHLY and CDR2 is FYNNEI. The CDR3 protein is CASSDKGRDQPQHF. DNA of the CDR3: TGTGCCAGCAGTGATAAAGGAAGGGATCAGCCCCAGCATTTT.

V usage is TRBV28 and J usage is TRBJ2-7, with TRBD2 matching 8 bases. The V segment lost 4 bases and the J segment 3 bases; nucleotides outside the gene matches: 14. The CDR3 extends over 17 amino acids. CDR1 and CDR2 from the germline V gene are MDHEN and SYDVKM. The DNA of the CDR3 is TGTGCCAGCAGTTCGTACTCAGCGGGGGCCCGTCGCTACGAGCAGTACTTC. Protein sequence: CASSSYSAGARRYEQYF. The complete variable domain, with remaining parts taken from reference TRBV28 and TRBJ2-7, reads DVKVTQSSRYLVKRTGEKVFLECVQDMDHENMFWYRQDPGLGLRLIYFSYDVKMKEKGDIPEGYSVSREKKERFSLILESASTNQTSMYLCASSSYSAGARRYEQYFGPGTRLTVT.

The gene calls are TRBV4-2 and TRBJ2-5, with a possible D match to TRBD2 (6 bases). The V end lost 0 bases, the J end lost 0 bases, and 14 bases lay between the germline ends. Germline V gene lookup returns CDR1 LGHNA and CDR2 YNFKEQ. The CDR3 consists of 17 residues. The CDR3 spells CASSQDRDSMYQETQYF. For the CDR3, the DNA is TGTGCCAGCAGCCAAGATAGGGACTCTATGTACCAAGAGACCCAGTACTTC.

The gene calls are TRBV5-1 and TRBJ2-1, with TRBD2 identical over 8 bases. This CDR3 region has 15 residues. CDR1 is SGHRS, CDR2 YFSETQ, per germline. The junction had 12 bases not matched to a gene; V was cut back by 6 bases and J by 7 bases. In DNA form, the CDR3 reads TGCGCCAGCAAACCCGCGGGGGGCCGTGGGAATGAGCAGTTCTTC. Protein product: CASKPAGGRGNEQFF.

The CDR3 sequence is CASSPETGTNPEQYF. The CDR3 coding sequence is TGTGCCAGCTCACCTGAGACCGGGACGAATCCCGAGCAGTACTTC. The chain links TRBV18 to TRBJ2-7; D may correspond to TRBD1 or TRBD2 (5 bases each). The germline CDR1 and CDR2 sequences are KGHSH and LQKENI. The V and J ends lost 3 bases and 6 bases respectively, with 18 bases between them. The CDR3 is 15 residues long.

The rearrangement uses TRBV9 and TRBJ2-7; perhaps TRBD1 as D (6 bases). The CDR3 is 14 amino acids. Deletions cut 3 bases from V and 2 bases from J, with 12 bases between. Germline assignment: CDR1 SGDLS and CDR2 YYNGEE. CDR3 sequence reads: CASSAQGQPYEQYF. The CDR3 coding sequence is TGTGCCAGCAGCGCGCAGGGGCAACCCTACGAGCAGTACTTC.

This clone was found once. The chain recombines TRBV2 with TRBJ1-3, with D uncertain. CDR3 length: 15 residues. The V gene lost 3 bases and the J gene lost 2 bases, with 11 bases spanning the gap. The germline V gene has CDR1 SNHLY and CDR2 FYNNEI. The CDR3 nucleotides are TGTGCCAGCAGTGAGATTCAACCACCTGGAAACACCATATATTTT. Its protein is CASSEIQPPGNTIYF. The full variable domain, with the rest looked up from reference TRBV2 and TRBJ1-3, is EPEVTQTPSHQVTQMGQEVILRCVPISNHLYFYWYRQILGQKVEFLVSFYNNEISEKSEIFDDQFSVERPDGSNFTLKIRSTKLEDSAMYFCASSEIQPPGNTIYFGEGSWLTVV.

CDR3 in amino acids: CAWSQGSRETQYF. The DNA of the CDR3 is TGTGCCTGGAGTCAAGGGAGTCGGGAGACCCAGTACTTC. The rearrangement uses TRBV30 and TRBJ2-5, with D possibly TRBD2 on 5 matching bases. V was shortened by 2 bases and J by 5 bases, with 12 bases between the two germline ends. Germline V lookup: CDR1 GTSNPN, CDR2 SVGIG (reference sequence). There are 13 residues in the CDR3.

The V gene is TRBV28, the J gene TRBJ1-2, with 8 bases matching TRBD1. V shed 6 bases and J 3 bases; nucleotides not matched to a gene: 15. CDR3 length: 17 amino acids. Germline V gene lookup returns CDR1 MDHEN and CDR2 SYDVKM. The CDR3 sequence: CASSRTGTGFYHYGYTF. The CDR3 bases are TGTGCCAGCAGCCGAACCGGGACAGGCTTCTACCACTATGGCTACACCTTC.

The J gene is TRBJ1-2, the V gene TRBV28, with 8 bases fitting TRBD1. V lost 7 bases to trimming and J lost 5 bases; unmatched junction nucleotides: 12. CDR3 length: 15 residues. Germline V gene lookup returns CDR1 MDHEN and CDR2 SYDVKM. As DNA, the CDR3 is TGTGCCAGCACACTAATCTCAGGGGGCCTGTATGGCTACACCTTC. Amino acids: CASTLISGGLYGYTF.

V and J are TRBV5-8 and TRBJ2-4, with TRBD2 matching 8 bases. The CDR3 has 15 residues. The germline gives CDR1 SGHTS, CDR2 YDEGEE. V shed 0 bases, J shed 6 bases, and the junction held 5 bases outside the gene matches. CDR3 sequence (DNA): TGTGCCAGCAGCTTGGCTCCCGCGGGGGGAAACATTCAGTACTTC. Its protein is CASSLAPAGGNIQYF.

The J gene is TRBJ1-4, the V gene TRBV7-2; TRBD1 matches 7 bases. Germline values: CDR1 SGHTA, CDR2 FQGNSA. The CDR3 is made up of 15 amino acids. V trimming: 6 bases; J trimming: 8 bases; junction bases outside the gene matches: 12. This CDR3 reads CASSSYKGAREKLFF. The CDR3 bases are TGTGCCAGCAGTTCCTATAAGGGGGCGCGGGAAAAACTGTTTTTT.

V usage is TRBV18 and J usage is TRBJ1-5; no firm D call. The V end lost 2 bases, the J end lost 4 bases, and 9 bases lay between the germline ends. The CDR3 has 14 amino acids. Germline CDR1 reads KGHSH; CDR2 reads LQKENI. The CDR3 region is CASSPMVVNQPQHF. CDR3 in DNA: TGTGCCAGCTCACCAATGGTCGTTAATCAGCCCCAGCATTTT.

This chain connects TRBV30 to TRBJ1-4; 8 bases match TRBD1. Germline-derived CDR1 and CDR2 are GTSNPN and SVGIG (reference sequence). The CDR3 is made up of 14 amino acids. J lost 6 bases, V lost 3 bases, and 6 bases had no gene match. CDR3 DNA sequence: TGTGCCTGGAGCATGGGGACAGGATATGAAAAACTGTTTTTT. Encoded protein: CAWSMGTGYEKLFF.

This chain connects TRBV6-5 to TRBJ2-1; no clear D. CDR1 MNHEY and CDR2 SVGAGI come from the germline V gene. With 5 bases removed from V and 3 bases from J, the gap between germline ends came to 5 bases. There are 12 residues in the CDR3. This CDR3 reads CASSGIYNEQFF. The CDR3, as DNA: TGTGCCAGCAGTGGGATCTACAATGAGCAGTTCTTC.

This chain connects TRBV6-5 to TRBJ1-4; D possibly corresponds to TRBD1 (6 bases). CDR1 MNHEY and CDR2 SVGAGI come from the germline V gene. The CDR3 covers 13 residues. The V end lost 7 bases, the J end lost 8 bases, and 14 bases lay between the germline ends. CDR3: CASTGGAGEKLFF. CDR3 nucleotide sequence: TGTGCCAGCACGGGGGGGGCCGGAGAAAAACTGTTTTTT.

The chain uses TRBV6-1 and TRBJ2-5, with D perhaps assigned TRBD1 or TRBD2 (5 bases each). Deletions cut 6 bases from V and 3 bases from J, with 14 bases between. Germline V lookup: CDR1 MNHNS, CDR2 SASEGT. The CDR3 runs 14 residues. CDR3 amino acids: CASSARDHKETQYF. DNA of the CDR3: TGTGCCAGCAGCGCTAGGGACCATAAAGAGACCCAGTACTTC.

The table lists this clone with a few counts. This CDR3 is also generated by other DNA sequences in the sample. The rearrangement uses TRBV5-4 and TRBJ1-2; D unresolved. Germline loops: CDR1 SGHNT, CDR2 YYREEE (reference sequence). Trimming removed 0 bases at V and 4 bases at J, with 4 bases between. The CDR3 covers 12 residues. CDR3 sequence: CASSLDSYGYTF. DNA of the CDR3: TGTGCCAGCAGCTTGGATAGCTATGGCTACACCTTC. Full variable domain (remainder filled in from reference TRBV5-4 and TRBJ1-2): ETGVTQSPTHLIKTRGQQVTLRCSSQSGHNTVSWYQQALGQGPQFIFQYYREEENGRGNFPPRFSGLQFPNYSSELNVNALELDDSALYLCASSLDSYGYTFGSGTRLTVV.

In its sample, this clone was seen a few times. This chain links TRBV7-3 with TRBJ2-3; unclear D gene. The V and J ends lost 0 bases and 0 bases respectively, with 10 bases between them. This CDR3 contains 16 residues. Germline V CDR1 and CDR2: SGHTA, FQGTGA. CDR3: CASSLTGRTSTDTQYF. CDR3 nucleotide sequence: TGTGCCAGCAGCTTAACGGGCAGAACTAGCACAGATACGCAGTATTTT.